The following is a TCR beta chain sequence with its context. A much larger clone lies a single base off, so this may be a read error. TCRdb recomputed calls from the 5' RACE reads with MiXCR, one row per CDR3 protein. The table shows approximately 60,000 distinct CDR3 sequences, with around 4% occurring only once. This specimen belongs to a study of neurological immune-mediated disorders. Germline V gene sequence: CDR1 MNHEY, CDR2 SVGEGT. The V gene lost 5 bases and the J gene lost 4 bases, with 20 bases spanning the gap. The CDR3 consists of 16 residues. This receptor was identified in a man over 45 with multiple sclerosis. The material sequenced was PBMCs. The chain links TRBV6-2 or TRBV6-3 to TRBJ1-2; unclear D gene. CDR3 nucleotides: TGTGCCAGCAGTACCCGATCGGGAAAGGGTTCCTATGGCTACACCTTC. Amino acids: CASSTRSGKGSYGYTF.